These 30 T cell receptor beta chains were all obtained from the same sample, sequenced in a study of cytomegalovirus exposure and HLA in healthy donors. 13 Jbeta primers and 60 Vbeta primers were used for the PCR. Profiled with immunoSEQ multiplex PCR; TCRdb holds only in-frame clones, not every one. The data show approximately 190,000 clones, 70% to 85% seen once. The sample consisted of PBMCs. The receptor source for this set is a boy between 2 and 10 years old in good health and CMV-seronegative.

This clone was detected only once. DNA of the CDR3: TGTGCCACCTCGGGACTCGCGAACACCGGGGAGCTGTTTTTT. As protein: CATSGLANTGELFF. V usage is TRBV7-2 and J usage is TRBJ2-2; weak D call: TRBD2 (6 bases). Germline CDR1 reads SGHTA; CDR2 reads FQGNSA. V was cut by 10 bases and J by 0 bases, with 12 bases left in between. CDR3 size: 14 residues.

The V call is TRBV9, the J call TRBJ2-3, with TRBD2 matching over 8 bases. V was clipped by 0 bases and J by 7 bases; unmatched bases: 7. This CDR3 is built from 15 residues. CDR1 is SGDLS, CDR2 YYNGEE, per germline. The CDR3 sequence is CASSVGAGAYHTQYF. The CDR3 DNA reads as TGTGCCAGCAGCGTAGGAGCGGGGGCCTACCATACGCAGTATTTT.

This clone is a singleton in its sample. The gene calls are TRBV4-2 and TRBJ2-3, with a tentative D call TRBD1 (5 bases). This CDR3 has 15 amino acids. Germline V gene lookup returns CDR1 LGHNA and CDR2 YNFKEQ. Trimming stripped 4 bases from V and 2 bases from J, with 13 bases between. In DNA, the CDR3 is TGTGCCAGCAGCCCCACGTGGGGCTTCACAGATACGCAGTATTTT. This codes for CASSPTWGFTDTQYF.

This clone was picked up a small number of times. The CDR3 loop reads CASSVGVDYGEKLFF. In DNA form, the CDR3 reads TGTGCCAGCAGCGTAGGGGTGGACTACGGGGAAAAACTGTTTTTT. This sequence joins TRBV9 and TRBJ1-4; no clear D. Germline lookup yields CDR1 SGDLS and CDR2 YYNGEE. The CDR3 length is 15 residues. Deletions cut 0 bases from V and 8 bases from J, with 14 bases between.

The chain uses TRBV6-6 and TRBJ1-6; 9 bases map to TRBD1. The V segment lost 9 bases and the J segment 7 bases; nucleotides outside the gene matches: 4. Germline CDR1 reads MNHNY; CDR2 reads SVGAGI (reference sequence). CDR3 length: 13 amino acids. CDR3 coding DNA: TGTGCCAGTGAGACAGGGGGAAATTCACCCCTCCACTTT. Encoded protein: CASETGGNSPLHF.

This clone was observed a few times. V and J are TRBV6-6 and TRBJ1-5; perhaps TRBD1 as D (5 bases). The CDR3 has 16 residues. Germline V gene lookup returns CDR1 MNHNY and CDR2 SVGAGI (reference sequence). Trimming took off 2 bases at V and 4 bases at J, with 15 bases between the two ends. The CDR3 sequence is CASSYGVGHMNQPQHF. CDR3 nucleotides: TGTGCCAGCAGTTACGGCGTAGGACACATGAATCAGCCCCAGCATTTT.

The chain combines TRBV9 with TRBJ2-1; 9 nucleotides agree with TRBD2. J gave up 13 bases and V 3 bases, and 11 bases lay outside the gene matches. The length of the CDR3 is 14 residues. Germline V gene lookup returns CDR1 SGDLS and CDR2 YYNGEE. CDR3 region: CASSARSSGGPQFF. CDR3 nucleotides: TGTGCCAGCAGCGCCCGCAGTAGCGGGGGCCCCCAGTTCTTC.

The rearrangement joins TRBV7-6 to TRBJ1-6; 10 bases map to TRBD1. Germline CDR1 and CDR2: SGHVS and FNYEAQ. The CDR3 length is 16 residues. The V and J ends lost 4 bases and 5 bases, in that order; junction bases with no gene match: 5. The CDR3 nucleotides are TGTGCCAGCAGCTGGGGACAGGGGAGCCATAATTCACCCCTCCACTTT. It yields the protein CASSWGQGSHNSPLHF.

The CDR3 nucleotides read TGTGCCAGCAGCCGGGTGGCGGGAGGGGATTGGTTCTTC. This codes for CASSRVAGGDWFF. This rearrangement joins TRBV7-6 to TRBJ2-1, with 9 bases that match TRBD2. Per germline, CDR1 SGHVS and CDR2 FNYEAQ. V shed 5 bases and J 15 bases; nucleotides not matched to a gene: 11. This CDR3 comprises 13 residues.

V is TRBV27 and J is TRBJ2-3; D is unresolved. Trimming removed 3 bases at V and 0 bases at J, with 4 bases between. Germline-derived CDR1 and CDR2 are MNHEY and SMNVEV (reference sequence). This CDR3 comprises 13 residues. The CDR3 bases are TGTGCCAGCAGTTTCGTAAGCACAGATACGCAGTATTTT. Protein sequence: CASSFVSTDTQYF.

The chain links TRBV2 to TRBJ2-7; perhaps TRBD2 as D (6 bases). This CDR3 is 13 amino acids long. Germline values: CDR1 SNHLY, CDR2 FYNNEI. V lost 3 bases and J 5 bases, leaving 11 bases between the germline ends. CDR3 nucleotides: TGTGCCAGCAGTGACGGGGGTGGGAACGAGCAGTACTTC. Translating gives CASSDGGGNEQYF.

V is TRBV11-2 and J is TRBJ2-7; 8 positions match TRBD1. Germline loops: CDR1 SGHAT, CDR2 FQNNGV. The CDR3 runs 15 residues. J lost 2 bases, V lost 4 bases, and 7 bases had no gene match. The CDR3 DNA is TGTGCCAGCAGCTCGACGACAGGGGCCCCCTACGAGCAGTACTTC. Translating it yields CASSSTTGAPYEQYF.

CDR3 nucleotides: TGTGCCAGCAGCCGATACAGGGTCAGAACCGGGGAGCTGTTTTTT. Translated, it gives CASSRYRVRTGELFF. The rearrangement uses TRBV7-9 and TRBJ2-2; D is possibly TRBD1 (6 bases). The CDR3 consists of 15 residues. V was pared by 5 bases and J by 5 bases, with 15 bases between. Germline V gene data show CDR1 as SEHNR and CDR2 as FQNEAQ (reference sequence).

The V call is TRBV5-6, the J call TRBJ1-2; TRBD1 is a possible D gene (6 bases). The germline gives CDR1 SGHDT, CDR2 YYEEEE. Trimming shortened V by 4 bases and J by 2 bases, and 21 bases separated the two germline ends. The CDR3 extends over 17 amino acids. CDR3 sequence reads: CASSRIPSRGPNYGYTF. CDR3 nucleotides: TGTGCCAGCAGCCGAATTCCATCCAGGGGACCGAACTATGGCTACACCTTC.

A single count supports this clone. The CDR3 sequence: CASSLRGGTGNGYTF. The CDR3 DNA sequence: TGTGCCAGCAGCTTACGCGGGGGAACCGGGAATGGCTACACCTTC. The rearrangement links TRBV7-3 to TRBJ1-2, with D possibly matching TRBD1 (5 bases). The ends were cut back, 2 bases at V and 6 bases at J, with 16 bases in the middle. The germline CDR1 and CDR2 sequences are SGHTA and FQGTGA. The CDR3 extends over 15 amino acids.

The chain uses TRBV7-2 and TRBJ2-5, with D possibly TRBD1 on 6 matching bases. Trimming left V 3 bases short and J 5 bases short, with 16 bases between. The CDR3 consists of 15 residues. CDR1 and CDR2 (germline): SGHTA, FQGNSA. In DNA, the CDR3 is TGTGCCAGCAGCTTGGGCCCCACAAGGGGGGAGACCCAGTACTTC. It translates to CASSLGPTRGETQYF.

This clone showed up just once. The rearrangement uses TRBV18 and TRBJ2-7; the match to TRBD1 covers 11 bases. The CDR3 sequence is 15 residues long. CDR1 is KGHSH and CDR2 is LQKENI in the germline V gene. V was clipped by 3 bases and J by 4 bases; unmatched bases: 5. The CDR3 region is CASSPTGTGGYEQYF. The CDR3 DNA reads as TGTGCCAGCTCACCTACCGGGACAGGGGGGTACGAGCAGTACTTC.

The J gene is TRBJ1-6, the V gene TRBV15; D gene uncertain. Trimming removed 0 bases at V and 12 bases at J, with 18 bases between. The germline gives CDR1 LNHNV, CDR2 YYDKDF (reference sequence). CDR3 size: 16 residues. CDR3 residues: CATSRDPAGLMQPLHF. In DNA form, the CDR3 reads TGTGCCACCAGCAGAGATCCGGCAGGCCTAATGCAACCCCTCCACTTT.

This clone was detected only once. The CDR3 loop is CASSSKSSRSDTQYF. The CDR3 DNA reads as TGTGCCAGCAGCTCAAAGTCTAGCAGGTCAGATACGCAGTATTTT. J is TRBJ2-3 and V is TRBV7-9, with D tentatively TRBD2 (5 bases). Between the trimmed V and J ends, which lost 4 bases and 4 bases, there was a span of 15 bases. The CDR3 totals 15 residues. Germline V gene data show CDR1 as SEHNR and CDR2 as FQNEAQ (reference sequence).

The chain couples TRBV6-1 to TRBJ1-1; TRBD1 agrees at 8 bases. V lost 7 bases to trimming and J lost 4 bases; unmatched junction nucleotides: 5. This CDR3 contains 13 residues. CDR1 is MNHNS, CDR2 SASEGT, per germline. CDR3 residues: CASTGGTGTEAFF. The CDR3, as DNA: TGTGCCAGCACAGGGGGCACGGGCACTGAAGCTTTCTTT.

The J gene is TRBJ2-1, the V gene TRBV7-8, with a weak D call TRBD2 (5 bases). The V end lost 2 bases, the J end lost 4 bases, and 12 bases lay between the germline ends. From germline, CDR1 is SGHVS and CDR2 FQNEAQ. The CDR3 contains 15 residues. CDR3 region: CASSLSTRRYNEQFF. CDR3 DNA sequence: TGTGCCAGCAGCTTAAGCACTCGGAGGTACAATGAGCAGTTCTTC.

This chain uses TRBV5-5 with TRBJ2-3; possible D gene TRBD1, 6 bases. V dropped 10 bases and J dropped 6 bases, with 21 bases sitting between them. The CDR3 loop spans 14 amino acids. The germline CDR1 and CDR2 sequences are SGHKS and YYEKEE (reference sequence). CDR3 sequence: CASERQVQVDTQYF. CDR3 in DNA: TGTGCCTCCGAGAGACAGGTCCAAGTGGATACGCAGTATTTT. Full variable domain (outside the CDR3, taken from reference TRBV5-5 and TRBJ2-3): DAGVTQSPTHLIKTRGQQVTLRCSPISGHKSVSWYQQVLGQGPQFIFQYYEKEERGRGNFPDRFSARQFPNYSSELNVNALLLGDSALYLCASERQVQVDTQYFGPGTRLTVL.

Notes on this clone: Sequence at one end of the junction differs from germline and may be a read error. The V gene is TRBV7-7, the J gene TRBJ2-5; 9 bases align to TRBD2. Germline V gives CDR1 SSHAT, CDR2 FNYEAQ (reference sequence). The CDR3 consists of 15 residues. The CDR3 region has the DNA TGTGCTAGCAGCTTAGGCGGGGGGGTGGAAGAGACCCAGTACTTC. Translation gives CASSLGGGVEETQYF.

In nucleotides, the CDR3 is TGTGCCAGCAGCTTGGTGACAGGGATGAACACTGAAGCTTTCTTT. Protein product: CASSLVTGMNTEAFF. The chain uses TRBV7-9 and TRBJ1-1; TRBD1 matches 7 bases. The CDR3 extends over 15 amino acids. CDR1 and CDR2 (germline): SEHNR, FQNEAQ (reference sequence). The ends lost 3 bases at V and 0 bases at J; junction bases unmatched: 4.

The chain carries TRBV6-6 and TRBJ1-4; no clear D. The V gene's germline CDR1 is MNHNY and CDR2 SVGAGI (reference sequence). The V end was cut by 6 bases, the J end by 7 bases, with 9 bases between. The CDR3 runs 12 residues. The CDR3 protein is CASSFVSEKLFF. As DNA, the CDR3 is TGTGCCAGCAGCTTCGTGTCTGAAAAACTGTTTTTT.

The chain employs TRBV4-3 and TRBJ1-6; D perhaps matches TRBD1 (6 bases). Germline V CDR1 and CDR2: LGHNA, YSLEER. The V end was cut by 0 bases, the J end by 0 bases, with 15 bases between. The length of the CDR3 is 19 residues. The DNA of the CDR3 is TGCGCCAGCAGCCAAGAGAAACAGGGAAAGAGCTCCTATAATTCACCCCTCCACTTT. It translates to CASSQEKQGKSSYNSPLHF.

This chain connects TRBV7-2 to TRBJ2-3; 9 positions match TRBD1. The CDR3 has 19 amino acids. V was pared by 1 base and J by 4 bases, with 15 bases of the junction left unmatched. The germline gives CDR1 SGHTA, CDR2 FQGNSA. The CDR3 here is CASSLGRWGQGNRADTQYF. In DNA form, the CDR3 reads TGTGCCAGCAGCTTAGGAAGGTGGGGACAGGGCAATCGCGCAGATACGCAGTATTTT.

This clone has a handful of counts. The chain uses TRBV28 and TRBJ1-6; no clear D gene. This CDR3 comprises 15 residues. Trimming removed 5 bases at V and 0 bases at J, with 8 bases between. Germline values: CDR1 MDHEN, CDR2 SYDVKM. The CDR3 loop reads CASSPWPSYNSPLHF. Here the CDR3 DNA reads TGTGCCAGCAGTCCTTGGCCCTCCTATAATTCACCCCTCCACTTT.

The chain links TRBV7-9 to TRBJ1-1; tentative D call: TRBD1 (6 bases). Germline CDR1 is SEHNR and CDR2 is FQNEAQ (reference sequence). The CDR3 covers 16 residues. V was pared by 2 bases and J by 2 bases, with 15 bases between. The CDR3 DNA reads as TGTGCCAGCAGCTTAATTCAGGGCAGGGGTAACACTGAAGCTTTCTTT. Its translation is CASSLIQGRGNTEAFF.

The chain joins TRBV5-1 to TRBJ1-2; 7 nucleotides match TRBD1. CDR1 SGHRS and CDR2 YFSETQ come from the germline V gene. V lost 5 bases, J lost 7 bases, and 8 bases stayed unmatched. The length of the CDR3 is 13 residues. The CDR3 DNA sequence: TGCGCCAGCAGTAGTGGACAGGCCGGTGGCTACACCTTC. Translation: CASSSGQAGGYTF.